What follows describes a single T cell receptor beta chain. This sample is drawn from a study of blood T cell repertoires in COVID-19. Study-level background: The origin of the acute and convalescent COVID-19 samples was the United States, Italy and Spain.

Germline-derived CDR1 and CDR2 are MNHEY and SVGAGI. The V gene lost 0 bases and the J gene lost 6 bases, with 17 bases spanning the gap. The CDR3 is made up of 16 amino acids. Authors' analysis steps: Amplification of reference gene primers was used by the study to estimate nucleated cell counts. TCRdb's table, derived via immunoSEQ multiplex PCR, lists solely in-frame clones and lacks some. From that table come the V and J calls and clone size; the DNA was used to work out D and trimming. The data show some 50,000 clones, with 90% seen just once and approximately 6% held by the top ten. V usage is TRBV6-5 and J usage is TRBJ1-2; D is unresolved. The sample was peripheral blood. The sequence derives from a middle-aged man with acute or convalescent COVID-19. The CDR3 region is CASSYSGQGLFHGYTF. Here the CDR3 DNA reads TGTGCCAGCAGTTACTCTGGTCAAGGACTATTCCATGGCTACACCTTC.